There are many counts of the clone carrying this T cell receptor (beta chain). TCRdb independently ran MiXCR on the reads; one entry per CDR3 protein. The profile shows some 220,000 distinct CDR3 sequences, roughly 26% of them singletons. This entry is derived from a study of kidney transplant recipient with SARS-CoV-2 infection. The ends were cut back, 1 base at V and 4 bases at J, with 8 bases in the middle. CDR1 and CDR2 from the germline V gene are MGHDK and SYGVNS. The CDR3 extends over 14 amino acids. Sequencing used a blood sample, obtained at baseline and around day 120 from a kidney transplant recipient. This clonotype was obtained from a young adult male patient who had COVID-19 and was a kidney transplant recipient. Some T cells may have come from the graft donor. V is TRBV25-1 and J is TRBJ1-5; D is unresolved. The CDR3 DNA is TGTGCCAGCAGTGAATCTCACGGAAATCAGCCCCAGCATTTT. It codes for CASSESHGNQPQHF.